Each of the 18 T cell receptor beta chains below was sequenced from the same sample in a study of blood T cell repertoires in COVID-19. The repertoire was sequenced with immunoSEQ multiplex PCR; TCRdb's copy has only in-frame clones and lacks some. Of 35,000 to 45,000 clones in the sample, 88% are singletons; the top ten hold 8% to 10%. The sample taken for sequencing was peripheral blood. The receptors stem from a human donor in a cohort sampled during active COVID-19.

The chain recombines TRBV30 with TRBJ1-5; TRBD1 is a possible D gene (6 bases). The V end lost 5 bases, the J end lost 5 bases, and 16 bases lay between the germline ends. The CDR3 loop spans 14 amino acids. Germline CDR1 GTSNPN, CDR2 SVGIG (reference sequence). CDR3 sequence reads: CAWGTRGSDQPQHF. CDR3 nucleotide sequence: TGTGCCTGGGGCACAAGGGGGTCAGATCAGCCCCAGCATTTT.

V is TRBV27 and J is TRBJ2-7, with 8 nucleotides matching TRBD2. V lost 3 bases, J lost 3 bases, and 4 bases stayed unmatched. Looked up from germline, CDR1 is MNHEY and CDR2 is SMNVEV (reference sequence). This CDR3 is built from 14 residues. The CDR3, as DNA: TGTGCCAGCAGTTTGAGGCTAGCGGGCTACGAGCAGTACTTC. It translates to CASSLRLAGYEQYF.

V is TRBV3-1 (or the pseudogene TRBV3-2) and J is TRBJ2-1; TRBD2 matches at 7 bases. CDR1 is LGHDT and CDR2 is YNNKEL in the germline V gene (reference sequence). Unmatched junction bases numbered 5, after V lost 0 bases and J lost 6 bases. This CDR3 has 15 residues. This chain's CDR3 is CASSQDEGRVNEQFF. The DNA for the CDR3 is TGTGCCAGCAGCCAAGATGAGGGGAGGGTCAATGAGCAGTTCTTC.

The chain has TRBV5-1 and TRBJ2-1; TRBD2 aligns across 9 bases. Germline CDR1 is SGHRS and CDR2 is YFSETQ. Germline trimming cut 0 bases from V and 7 bases from J; bases unmatched to any gene: 5. CDR3 length: 15 amino acids. The CDR3 sequence: CASSLGREGRNEQFF. In DNA, the CDR3 is TGCGCCAGCAGCTTGGGGCGGGAGGGCCGTAATGAGCAGTTCTTC.

V is TRBV29-1 and J is TRBJ2-2; D may be TRBD1 (6 bases). The CDR3 spans 14 residues. The V gene's germline CDR1 is SQVTM and CDR2 ANQGSEA. Trimming took 4 bases from V and 6 from J, leaving 15 bases between them. The CDR3 DNA follows: TGCAGCGTTGGTACAGGGAATTTCGCCGGGGAGCTGTTTTTT. Translating gives CSVGTGNFAGELFF.

V and J are TRBV28 and TRBJ1-1; D perhaps matches TRBD1 (5 bases). V was clipped by 5 bases and J by 5 bases, with 12 bases between them. Germline assignment: CDR1 MDHEN and CDR2 SYDVKM. The CDR3 has 13 amino acids. CDR3: CASSPPGATEAFF. Written as DNA, the CDR3 is TGTGCCAGCAGTCCCCCTGGGGCAACTGAAGCTTTCTTT. Based on the CDR3 plus reference TRBV28 and TRBJ1-1, the full variable domain is DVKVTQSSRYLVKRTGEKVFLECVQDMDHENMFWYRQDPGLGLRLIYFSYDVKMKEKGDIPEGYSVSREKKERFSLILESASTNQTSMYLCASSPPGATEAFFGQGTRLTVV.

The chain couples TRBV7-9 to TRBJ2-1; tentatively, D is TRBD2 (6 bases). The germline gives CDR1 SEHNR, CDR2 FQNEAQ (reference sequence). V dropped 8 bases and J dropped 10 bases, with 21 bases sitting between them. The CDR3 contains 14 residues. This CDR3 is CASRGSGKTGEQFF. The DNA of the CDR3 is TGTGCCAGCCGAGGTAGCGGCAAGACGGGGGAGCAGTTCTTC.

The chain couples TRBV11-2 to TRBJ2-1; D not resolved. Trimming took 1 base from V and 0 from J, leaving 13 bases between them. This CDR3 has 17 residues. Looked up from germline, CDR1 is SGHAT and CDR2 is FQNNGV. CDR3 sequence (DNA): TGTGCCAGCAGCTTAGGAGTCTCTATGAGCTCCTACAATGAGCAGTTCTTC. Its translation: CASSLGVSMSSYNEQFF.

This sequence joins TRBV6-6 and TRBJ1-1; the match to TRBD1 covers 8 bases. The ends lost 0 bases at V and 1 base at J; junction bases unmatched: 4. From germline, CDR1 is MNHNY and CDR2 SVGAGI (reference sequence). The CDR3 runs 16 residues. In DNA form, the CDR3 reads TGTGCCAGCAGTTACTCGATAGGACAGGGGAACACTGAAGCTTTCTTT. Translation gives CASSYSIGQGNTEAFF.

This chain's CDR3 is CATRLAGGTRDEQFF. DNA for the CDR3: TGTGCCACCCGACTAGCGGGGGGGACTAGGGATGAGCAGTTCTTC. This chain links TRBV15 with TRBJ2-1; the match to TRBD2 covers 14 bases. The trim removed 8 bases at V and 8 bases at J, leaving 8 bases unmatched. Per the germline V gene, CDR1 is LNHNV and CDR2 is YYDKDF (reference sequence). The CDR3 covers 15 residues.

This rearrangement joins TRBV19 to TRBJ1-4, with 12 bases that match TRBD1. Germline V gives CDR1 LNHDA, CDR2 SQIVND (reference sequence). The CDR3 is 17 amino acids. V lost 4 bases and J lost 2; bases outside the gene matches: 5. The CDR3 sequence: CASSTRDRGRTNEKLFF. The CDR3 nucleotides read TGTGCCAGTAGTACCCGGGACAGGGGGCGGACTAATGAAAAACTGTTTTTT.

The J gene is TRBJ2-7, the V gene TRBV5-4, with D tentatively TRBD1 (6 bases). The germline V and J ends were trimmed by 2 bases and 5 bases, with 11 bases remaining between them. This CDR3 spans 13 amino acids. CDR1 is SGHNT, CDR2 YYREEE, per germline (reference sequence). The chain's CDR3 is CASSFTGYNEQYF. CDR3 sequence (DNA): TGTGCCAGCAGCTTCACAGGGTATAACGAGCAGTACTTC. The full variable domain, completed using reference TRBV5-4 and TRBJ2-7, is ETGVTQSPTHLIKTRGQQVTLRCSSQSGHNTVSWYQQALGQGPQFIFQYYREEENGRGNFPPRFSGLQFPNYSSELNVNALELDDSALYLCASSFTGYNEQYFGPGTRLTVT.

The chain carries TRBV14 and TRBJ2-7, with TRBD1 matching over 9 bases. This CDR3 comprises 17 residues. With V trimmed by 0 bases and J by 7 bases, 13 bases remained unmatched. Looked up from germline, CDR1 is SGHDN and CDR2 is FVKESK. CDR3 sequence: CASSQDFGTGYGEEQYF. The DNA for the CDR3 is TGTGCCAGCAGCCAAGATTTTGGGACAGGGTACGGCGAGGAGCAGTACTTC.

The V gene is TRBV11-3, the J gene TRBJ1-3; D gene ambiguous. CDR3 length equals 15 residues. CDR1 is SGHNT, CDR2 YENEEA, per germline. The V gene lost 0 bases and the J gene lost 4 bases, with 10 bases spanning the gap. CDR3 sequence (DNA): TGTGCCAGCAGCTTAGATCAACCGAGGGGAAACACCATATATTTT. Amino acids: CASSLDQPRGNTIYF.

J is TRBJ2-1 and V is TRBV6-6, with 7 bases matching TRBD2. The CDR3 runs 16 residues. V dropped 3 bases and J dropped 1; count of bases not matched to a gene: 6. Germline values: CDR1 MNHNY, CDR2 SVGAGI (reference sequence). The CDR3 nucleotides are TGTGCCAGCAGTTATGGGCAGGGAGGGTCCTACAATGAGCAGTTCTTC. Its translation is CASSYGQGGSYNEQFF.

The chain joins TRBV7-2 to TRBJ2-1, with 8 positions matching TRBD2. J was trimmed by 0 bases and V by 5 bases; bases with no gene match: 3. From germline, CDR1 is SGHTA and CDR2 FQGNSA. This CDR3 comprises 15 residues. The CDR3 is CASSPSGGSYNEQFF. For the CDR3, the DNA is TGTGCCAGCAGCCCAAGCGGGGGCTCCTACAATGAGCAGTTCTTC.

This clone has a handful of counts. The chain is built from TRBV7-9 and TRBJ2-7, with 8 bases identical to TRBD1. CDR3 size: 19 residues. V trimming: 1 base; J trimming: 1 base; junction bases outside the gene matches: 15. Germline CDR1 reads SEHNR; CDR2 reads FQNEAQ (reference sequence). CDR3 sequence (DNA): TGTGCCAGCAGCTTAGGATTAATAAGAGGACAGGGAAGGTCCTACGAGCAGTACTTC. This encodes CASSLGLIRGQGRSYEQYF.

This rearrangement joins TRBV6-2 or TRBV6-3 to TRBJ1-5, with 11 bases that match TRBD1. CDR1 and CDR2 from the germline V gene are MNHEY and SVGEGT. The CDR3 spans 20 residues. The ends lost 0 bases at V and 0 bases at J; junction bases unmatched: 10. Here the CDR3 reads CASSYSGQGASLLSNQPQHF. As DNA, the CDR3 is TGTGCCAGCAGTTACTCAGGACAGGGGGCATCTCTACTTAGCAATCAGCCCCAGCATTTT.